These 23 T cell receptor beta chains were all obtained from the same sample, sequenced in a study of T cells expressing NK-cell markers. TCRdb re-called the 5' RACE reads; one entry per CDR3 protein, DNA not given. Its listing shows hundreds of thousands of distinct CDR3 sequences. Sequencing was performed on blood T cells: a sorted CD56 or NKG2C T cell subset, CD4+ or CD8+ T cells, or bulk PBMC T cells (not recorded which). The receptors come from a man aged 18 to 30 in good health.

The chain couples TRBV28 to TRBJ1-5; with no DNA, the TCRdb D assignment of TRBD1 cannot be verified. This CDR3 is built from 15 residues. In germline, CDR1 is MDHEN, CDR2 SYDVKM. The chain's CDR3 is CASSFSGGASQPQHF.

The chain employs TRBV7-2 and TRBJ2-3. The CDR3 has 16 residues. The V gene's germline CDR1 is SGHTA and CDR2 FQGNSA. This CDR3 reads CASSLESTHPTDTQYF.

CDR3: CASSPGRGIFSGNTIYF. This sequence joins TRBV12-3 or TRBV12-4 and TRBJ1-3. The CDR3 covers 17 residues.

This chain connects TRBV9 to TRBJ1-2. Germline V gene data show CDR1 as SGDLS and CDR2 as YYNGEE. This CDR3 has 14 residues. Here the CDR3 reads CASSSDVGVYGYTF.

The chain combines TRBV12-3 or TRBV12-4 with TRBJ1-5; TCRdb's D call, TRBD1, is unchecked because there is no DNA. The CDR3 contains 16 residues. CDR3 in amino acids: CASSPYGGASNQPQHF.

The chain combines TRBV5-1 with TRBJ2-1; TCRdb lists TRBD2, though no DNA is available to test this call. The CDR3 spans 17 residues. The germline CDR1 and CDR2 sequences are SGHRS and YFSETQ. CDR3 in amino acids: CASSLPPVGSSYNEQFF.

V gene TRBV5-1 combines with J gene TRBJ2-3; the D call from TCRdb, TRBD1, cannot be confirmed without DNA. The CDR3 is 16 residues long. Germline lookup yields CDR1 SGHRS and CDR2 YFSETQ. The CDR3 loop reads CASSNHYAGLTDTQYF.

V and J are TRBV5-1 and TRBJ2-2. CDR3 length equals 15 residues. The V gene's germline CDR1 is SGHRS and CDR2 YFSETQ. CDR3: CASSLEVGNTGELFF.

The chain couples TRBV2 to TRBJ2-2; with no DNA, the TCRdb D assignment of TRBD1 cannot be verified. Germline CDR1 reads SNHLY; CDR2 reads FYNNEI. The CDR3 loop spans 19 amino acids. The CDR3 region is CASSAKNTGTTTRTGELFF.

The V gene is TRBV27, the J gene TRBJ2-1; TCRdb selects TRBD2, and the lack of DNA leaves this call unchecked. CDR1 is MNHEY and CDR2 is SMNVEV in the germline V gene (reference sequence). This CDR3 is 14 amino acids long. This chain's CDR3 is CASSLSGLAGGGFF.

The chain links TRBV5-5 to TRBJ2-4; the TCRdb call, TRBD1, lacks DNA for checking. This CDR3 region has 14 residues. From germline, CDR1 is SGHKS and CDR2 YYEKEE (reference sequence). CDR3: CASSPGQGRYIQYF.

V usage is TRBV7-2 and J usage is TRBJ2-2; the TRBD1 assignment by TCRdb is unverifiable without DNA. Germline loops: CDR1 SGHTA, CDR2 FQGNSA. The CDR3 covers 14 residues. CDR3 region: CASSEGQGDGELFF.

This sequence joins TRBV5-6 and TRBJ2-2; the TCRdb D gene call, TRBD1, has no DNA to confirm it. Germline V gives CDR1 SGHDT, CDR2 YYEEEE. The CDR3 has 15 residues. The CDR3 loop reads CASSLGGAISGELFF.

This chain connects TRBV6-5 to TRBJ2-3; without DNA, the TCRdb call of TRBD2 cannot be checked. This CDR3 contains 16 residues. CDR1 is MNHEY and CDR2 is SVGAGI in the germline V gene. The CDR3 reads CASSHGEAGGPGTQYF.

The chain recombines TRBV12-3 or TRBV12-4 with TRBJ2-3. The CDR3 is 12 amino acids. The CDR3 protein is CASTFVTDTQYF.

This rearrangement joins TRBV5-1 to TRBJ2-7. This CDR3 is 13 amino acids long. The germline V gene has CDR1 SGHRS and CDR2 YFSETQ. CDR3 protein: CASSLAGTYEQYF.

The chain links TRBV7-9 to TRBJ2-3. This CDR3 contains 15 residues. CDR1 SEHNR and CDR2 FQNEAQ come from the germline V gene (reference sequence). The CDR3 here is CASSIALGSTDTQYF.

The V and J genes are TRBV7-3 and TRBJ2-5; TCRdb gives TRBD2 as the D gene, but with no DNA this cannot be confirmed. CDR1 is SGHTA and CDR2 is FQGTGA in the germline V gene. The CDR3 extends over 16 amino acids. This chain's CDR3 is CASSPFPGGRQETQYF. Full variable domain (rest looked up from reference TRBV7-3 and TRBJ2-5): GAGVSQTPSNKVTEKGKYVELRCDPISGHTALYWYRQSLGQGPEFLIYFQGTGAADDSGLPNDRFFAVRPEGSVSTLKIQRTERGDSAVYLCASSPFPGGRQETQYFGPGTRLLVL.

The chain uses TRBV5-1 and TRBJ1-4; TCRdb designates TRBD1, a call that cannot be tested without DNA. The CDR3 has 15 residues. CDR1 and CDR2 (germline): SGHRS, YFSETQ. CDR3 loop: CASSLALGLGEKLFF.

The chain has TRBV7-9 and TRBJ1-2. CDR3 length: 14 amino acids. Germline values: CDR1 SEHNR, CDR2 FQNEAQ (reference sequence). CDR3 sequence: CASSLSQVNYGYTF.

V gene TRBV18 combines with J gene TRBJ2-1; TCRdb indicates TRBD1, and absent DNA this call remains unverified. CDR1 and CDR2 from the germline V gene are KGHSH and LQKENI. This CDR3 is 15 amino acids long. The CDR3 region is CASSPERFRAAEQFF.

The rearrangement links TRBV12-3 or TRBV12-4 to TRBJ2-1; with no DNA, the TCRdb D assignment of TRBD1 cannot be verified. The CDR3 consists of 15 residues. The CDR3 sequence is CASINQTGAYNEQFF.

The CDR3 loop reads CASSSFVSGSFNEQYF. The chain has TRBV3-1 and TRBJ2-7. Germline loops: CDR1 LGHDT, CDR2 YNNKEL (reference sequence). CDR3 length: 16 amino acids.